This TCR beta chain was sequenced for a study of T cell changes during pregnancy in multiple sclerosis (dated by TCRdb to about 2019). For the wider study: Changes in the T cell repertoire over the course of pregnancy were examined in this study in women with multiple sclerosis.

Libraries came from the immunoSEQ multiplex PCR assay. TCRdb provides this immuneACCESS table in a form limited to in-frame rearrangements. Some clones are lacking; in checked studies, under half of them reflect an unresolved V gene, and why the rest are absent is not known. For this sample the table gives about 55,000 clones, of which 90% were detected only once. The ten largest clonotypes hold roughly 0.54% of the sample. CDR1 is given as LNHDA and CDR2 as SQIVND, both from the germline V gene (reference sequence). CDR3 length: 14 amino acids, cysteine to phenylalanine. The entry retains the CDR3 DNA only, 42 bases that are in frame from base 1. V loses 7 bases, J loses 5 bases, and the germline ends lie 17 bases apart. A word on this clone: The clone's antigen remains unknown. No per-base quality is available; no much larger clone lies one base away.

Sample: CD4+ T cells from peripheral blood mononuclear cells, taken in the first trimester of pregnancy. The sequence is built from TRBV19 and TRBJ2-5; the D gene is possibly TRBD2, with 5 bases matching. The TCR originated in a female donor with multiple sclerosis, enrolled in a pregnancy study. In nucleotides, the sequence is TGTGCCAGTACCCAACCGGGAAGCGGTGAGACCCAGTACTTC. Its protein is CASTQPGSGETQYF.